Detailed here is one TCR beta chain. Germline CDR1 is SGHVS and CDR2 is FNYEAQ. Trimming pared 5 bases from V and 1 base from J, leaving 12 bases between. CDR3 size: 14 residues. Authors of the study amplified TCR beta CDR3 regions from RNA transcripts. HTBI primers were used for first-round RT-PCR of the TCR CDR3. TCRdb ran MiXCR on the multiplex PCR reads and lists one entry per CDR3 protein. Of around 600,000 distinct CDR3 sequences in the sample, about 45% were seen once. This record belongs to a study of T cells in Graves' hyperthyroidism and ophthalmopathy. This chain links TRBV7-6 with TRBJ2-7; TRBD1 might be the D (5 bases). The sequencing sample was made of peripheral blood or thyroid tissue (not recorded which). This TCR came from an adult man with Graves' disease, either hyperthyroidism or ophthalmopathy (not recorded which). The CDR3 region has the DNA TGTGCCAGCAGCGCCCCAGGGTATTCCTACGAGCAGTACTTC. Encoded protein: CASSAPGYSYEQYF.